These 26 T cell receptor beta chains were all obtained from the same sample, sequenced in a study of T-cell reconstitution after alpha-beta-depleted transplantation in children. Unique molecular identifiers were incorporated into the prepared TCRbeta library. TCRdb re-called the PCR reads through MiXCR, storing one row per CDR3 protein. The data show hundreds of thousands of distinct CDR3 sequences, over 10% seen once. The source material was PBMCs, mostly from graft donor cells, sampled 360 days after TCRalphabeta/CD19-depleted stem cell transplant. These receptors originate from a male patient younger than 18 who had a stem cell transplant for acute myeloid leukemia, so the T cells may come from the graft donor.

There are a few counts of this clonotype. This chain links TRBV6-1 with TRBJ2-4; tentatively, D is TRBD1 (5 bases). CDR3 length: 19 amino acids. The V end was cut by 5 bases, the J end by 0 bases, with 23 bases between. CDR1 and CDR2 (germline): MNHNS, SASEGT. CDR3 sequence reads: CASSRVTYRRRLAKNIQYF. The CDR3 DNA sequence: TGTGCCAGCAGTCGTGTCACTTACAGGCGTCGATTAGCCAAAAACATTCAGTACTTC.

This clonotype showed up many times. The CDR3 coding sequence is TGTGCCAGCAGGCCGCGGGAGAGCTCCTACAATGAGCAGTTCTTC. It is translated as CASRPRESSYNEQFF. The chain recombines TRBV27 with TRBJ2-1; 7 bases are a match to TRBD2. Per the germline V gene, CDR1 is MNHEY and CDR2 is SMNVEV (reference sequence). V lost 6 bases, J lost 0 bases, and 5 bases stayed unmatched. This CDR3 is built from 15 residues.

This clonotype was seen more than once but under ten times. The chain carries TRBV12-3 or TRBV12-4 and TRBJ2-1; the match to TRBD2 covers 8 bases. The CDR3 is 15 amino acids. V lost 3 bases to trimming and J lost 3 bases; unmatched junction nucleotides: 4. The CDR3 coding sequence is TGTGCCAGCAGTTTTCGGGAGGGCCACTACAATGAGCAGTTCTTC. Protein sequence: CASSFREGHYNEQFF.

This clonotype was found many times. V is TRBV18 and J is TRBJ1-5, with TRBD1 matching over 8 bases. Unmatched junction bases numbered 5, after V lost 3 bases and J lost 4 bases. The CDR3 consists of 15 residues. Looked up from germline, CDR1 is KGHSH and CDR2 is LQKENI. CDR3 sequence reads: CASSPGQGANQPQHF. The CDR3 bases are TGTGCCAGCTCACCGGGCCAGGGGGCAAATCAGCCCCAGCATTTT. Supplemented by reference TRBV18 and TRBJ1-5, the full variable domain reads NAGVMQNPRHLVRRRGQEARLRCSPMKGHSHVYWYRQLPEEGLKFMVYLQKENIIDESGMPKERFSAEFPKEGPSILRIQQVVRGDSAAYFCASSPGQGANQPQHFGDGTRLSIL.

V gene TRBV29-1 combines with J gene TRBJ2-1, with D possibly called TRBD1 or TRBD2 (5 bases each). CDR3 length: 16 residues. The ends were cut back, 1 base at V and 12 bases at J, with 25 bases in the middle. Germline loops: CDR1 SQVTM, CDR2 ANQGSEA. Here the CDR3 DNA reads TGCAGCGTTGAAGTTAAATTGAAGTGGCCAGGGACGTGGCAGTTCTTC. It encodes CSVEVKLKWPGTWQFF.

The V and J genes are TRBV21-1 and TRBJ1-1; no check of the table's D call, TRBD1, against the DNA was made. TRBV21-1 corresponds to a pseudogene. CDR3 length: 16 residues. CDR3 region: CASGGTGPPEDTEAFF. For the CDR3, the DNA is TGTGCCAGCGGGGGGACAGGGCCCCCCGAGGACACTGAAGCTTTCTTT.

The genes are TRBV29-1 and TRBJ2-7; either TRBD1 or TRBD2 may fit D (5 bases each). The germline CDR1 and CDR2 sequences are SQVTM and ANQGSEA. This CDR3 contains 14 residues. Trimming took off 6 bases at V and 1 base at J, with 16 bases between the two ends. The CDR3 reads CSVRGTRRSYEQYF. The CDR3 DNA is TGCAGCGTCCGAGGGACGAGGAGGTCCTACGAGCAGTACTTC.

The chain is built from TRBV4-2 and TRBJ2-5; TRBD2 is a possible D gene (5 bases). Germline-derived CDR1 and CDR2 are LGHNA and YNFKEQ. Trimming took off 1 base at V and 1 base at J, with 7 bases between the two ends. The CDR3 covers 14 residues. CDR3 in amino acids: CASSQGSGQETQYF. DNA of the CDR3: TGTGCCAGCAGCCAAGGGAGCGGCCAAGAGACCCAGTACTTC.

The genes are TRBV14 and TRBJ2-7, with D perhaps TRBD1 (6 bases). Trimming cost V 0 bases and J 4 bases, with 16 bases left between them. In germline, CDR1 is SGHDN, CDR2 FVKESK. The length of the CDR3 is 16 residues. In DNA form, the CDR3 reads TGTGCCAGCAGCCAAGATACTCCCACAGGGTCATACGAGCAGTACTTC. This codes for CASSQDTPTGSYEQYF.

This clonotype was counted between two and nine times. The chain has TRBV25-1 and TRBJ2-5; 7 nucleotides align to TRBD1. The CDR3 has 15 amino acids. J gave up 3 bases and V 4 bases, and 8 bases lay outside the gene matches. CDR1 is MGHDK and CDR2 is SYGVNS in the germline V gene. The CDR3 region is CASSGLIGTEETQYF. The CDR3 DNA reads as TGTGCCAGCAGTGGACTTATTGGGACAGAAGAGACCCAGTACTTC. The full variable domain, rest sourced from reference TRBV25-1 and TRBJ2-5, is EADIYQTPRYLVIGTGKKITLECSQTMGHDKMYWYQQDPGMELHLIHYSYGVNSTEKGDLSSESTVSRIRTEHFPLTLESARPSHTSQYLCASSGLIGTEETQYFGPGTRLLVL.

This clonotype was recorded many times. The CDR3: CASSSYSLEELFF. CDR3 nucleotides: TGCGCCAGCAGCTCGTACTCCCTGGAGGAGCTGTTTTTT. The gene calls are TRBV5-1 and TRBJ2-2; D not resolved. Trimming removed 3 bases at V and 10 bases at J, with 13 bases between. The CDR3 is 13 residues long. Germline values: CDR1 SGHRS, CDR2 YFSETQ.

This chain connects TRBV7-9 to TRBJ1-1; TRBD1 might be the D (5 bases). The CDR3 runs 14 residues. V was shortened by 5 bases and J by 4 bases, with 14 bases between the two germline ends. Germline V gene sequence: CDR1 SEHNR, CDR2 FQNEAQ (reference sequence). CDR3 loop: CASSPRGGSTEAFF. The CDR3 DNA sequence: TGTGCCAGCAGCCCGCGGGGGGGGAGCACTGAAGCTTTCTTT.

This clonotype was seen only a few times. The DNA for the CDR3 is TGCGCCAGCAGCCAGGCTGGCCGTCCGACCCGCACAGATACGCAGTATTTT. It codes for CASSQAGRPTRTDTQYF. This chain uses TRBV4-1 with TRBJ2-3, with no clear D. The CDR3 has 17 residues. Germline V gene data show CDR1 as MGHRA and CDR2 as YSYEKL. The V end lost 3 bases, the J end lost 1 base, and 17 bases lay between the germline ends.

This clonotype was seen a few times. The chain couples TRBV28 to TRBJ2-1; D might be TRBD1 or TRBD2, each matching 5 bases. This CDR3 contains 14 residues. Trimming shortened V by 8 bases and J by 13 bases, and 24 bases separated the two germline ends. Germline lookup yields CDR1 MDHEN and CDR2 SYDVKM. CDR3 residues: CASRASIIRDPQFF. In nucleotides, the CDR3 is TGTGCCAGCCGGGCATCTATAATCCGGGACCCTCAGTTCTTC.

This clonotype was detected a few times. The DNA for the CDR3 is TGCGCCAGCAGCCAAGAAGTAAATAGCAATCAGCCCCAGCATTTT. As protein: CASSQEVNSNQPQHF. V is TRBV4-3 and J is TRBJ1-5, with D unresolved. Per germline, CDR1 LGHNA and CDR2 YSLEER. The V and J ends lost 0 bases and 0 bases respectively, with 6 bases between them. The CDR3 loop spans 15 amino acids.

This clonotype was found many times. The chain links TRBV25-1 to TRBJ1-6, with D possibly matching TRBD1 (5 bases). Trimming cost V 3 bases and J 5 bases, with 11 bases left between them. CDR1 is MGHDK and CDR2 is SYGVNS in the germline V gene. The length of the CDR3 is 15 residues. This CDR3 reads CASSDWGGNNSPLHF. The CDR3 coding sequence is TGTGCCAGCAGTGATTGGGGCGGGAATAATTCACCCCTCCACTTT. The whole variable domain, remainder taken from reference TRBV25-1 and TRBJ1-6, is EADIYQTPRYLVIGTGKKITLECSQTMGHDKMYWYQQDPGMELHLIHYSYGVNSTEKGDLSSESTVSRIRTEHFPLTLESARPSHTSQYLCASSDWGGNNSPLHFGNGTRLTVT.

In regard to this clonotype: Being one base from a much bigger clone, this may be a read error. The chain uses TRBV2 and TRBJ1-1, with D possibly TRBD1 on 6 matching bases. Germline CDR1 is SNHLY and CDR2 is FYNNEI. The CDR3 consists of 13 residues. Trimming removed 1 base at V and 4 bases at J, with 7 bases between. CDR3: CASSEEGGTEAFF. DNA of the CDR3: TGTGCCAGCAGTGAAGAGGGGGGCACTGAAGCTTTCTTT.

V gene TRBV29-1 combines with J gene TRBJ2-1; D not certain. The CDR3 runs to 13 residues. The germline V and J ends were trimmed by 4 bases and 6 bases, with 13 bases remaining between them. CDR1 and CDR2 from the germline V gene are SQVTM and ANQGSEA. The CDR3 spells CSVVGSFFNEQFF. The CDR3 DNA sequence: TGCAGCGTTGTCGGGTCGTTCTTCAATGAGCAGTTCTTC.

The J gene is TRBJ2-7, the V gene TRBV27, with 12 positions matching TRBD2. The CDR3 is made up of 16 amino acids. V lost 3 bases, J lost 5 bases, and 8 bases stayed unmatched. CDR1 MNHEY and CDR2 SMNVEV come from the germline V gene (reference sequence). In DNA, the CDR3 is TGTGCCAGCAGTTTGGAGACTAGCGGGAGTATGAACGAGCAGTACTTC. The encoded protein is CASSLETSGSMNEQYF.

The sample holds many counts of this clonotype. The chain recombines TRBV21-1 with TRBJ1-6. TRBV21-1 is a known pseudogene. The CDR3 runs 18 residues. CDR3 amino acids: CASSKARNPPIAEGPLHF. For the CDR3, the DNA is TGTGCCAGCAGCAAAGCCCGCAATCCTCCGATAGCGGAGGGACCCCTCCACTTT.

There are a few counts of this clonotype. As DNA, the CDR3 is TGTGCCAGCAGCCTAGCGGGAGTAGTATATGAGCAGTTCTTC. Amino acid sequence: CASSLAGVVYEQFF. The J gene is TRBJ2-1, the V gene TRBV28; 10 bases agree with TRBD2. The CDR3 spans 14 residues. Germline V gives CDR1 MDHEN, CDR2 SYDVKM. Germline trimming cut 6 bases from V and 8 bases from J; bases unmatched to any gene: 7. The entire variable domain, with the rest obtained from reference TRBV28 and TRBJ2-1, is as follows: DVKVTQSSRYLVKRTGEKVFLECVQDMDHENMFWYRQDPGLGLRLIYFSYDVKMKEKGDIPEGYSVSREKKERFSLILESASTNQTSMYLCASSLAGVVYEQFFGPGTRLTVL.

This clonotype was recorded a few times. The chain joins TRBV6-1 to TRBJ2-1, with D perhaps TRBD1 (5 bases). Trimming took 0 bases from V and 8 from J, leaving 11 bases between them. The CDR3 loop spans 14 amino acids. Germline CDR1 MNHNS, CDR2 SASEGT. For the CDR3, the DNA is TGTGCCAGCAGTGAAGCGGGGCGTAACGATGAGCAGTTCTTC. This translates into CASSEAGRNDEQFF.

This clonotype was recorded at least ten times. The gene calls are TRBV6-1 and TRBJ2-1; TRBD1 or TRBD2 may be the D gene (5 bases each). The CDR3 runs to 13 residues. Germline lookup yields CDR1 MNHNS and CDR2 SASEGT. Trimming stripped 7 bases from V and 9 bases from J, with 16 bases between. The CDR3 reads CASTRDPAGEQFF. DNA for the CDR3: TGTGCCAGCACCCGGGACCCAGCCGGTGAGCAGTTCTTC.

This clonotype occurred many times. This rearrangement joins TRBV27 to TRBJ2-1; the match to TRBD2 covers 12 bases. Germline CDR1 and CDR2: MNHEY and SMNVEV (reference sequence). V lost 2 bases to trimming and J lost 0 bases; unmatched junction nucleotides: 11. The CDR3 consists of 20 residues. The CDR3: CASSLMGGLAGLSSYNEQFF. CDR3 nucleotides: TGTGCCAGCAGTTTAATGGGGGGACTAGCGGGTCTAAGCTCCTACAATGAGCAGTTCTTC.

With regard to this clonotype: Lacking the conserved final phenylalanine or tryptophan, this CDR3 likely reflects a read error. The DNA is left out, because the CDR3 cannot be placed on it with certainty; the CDR3 is given as TCRdb lists it. This chain uses TRBV7-2 with TRBJ2-7; the table names TRBD1, a call not compared with the DNA. Germline V lookup: CDR1 SGHTA, CDR2 FQGNSA. Inclusive of both ends, the CDR3 amounts to 13 amino acids. CDR3 region: CASSLPGDPVKYY.

This chain uses TRBV5-1 with TRBJ1-1, with 8 positions matching TRBD1. The CDR3 sequence is 13 residues long. The V gene end was trimmed by 0 bases and the J gene end by 11 bases; junction bases not matched to a gene: 6. Germline CDR1 reads SGHRS; CDR2 reads YFSETQ. The CDR3 loop reads CASSLGTGMRAFF. The DNA for the CDR3 is TGCGCCAGCAGCTTGGGGACAGGGATGCGGGCTTTCTTT.